The rows below give T cell receptor beta chains drawn from one sample of a study of cytomegalovirus exposure and HLA in healthy donors. Profiled with immunoSEQ multiplex PCR; TCRdb holds only in-frame clones, not every one. In the table there are roughly 180,000 clones, just under 80% of which are singletons. The material sequenced was PBMCs. The source of these receptors is a female donor in good health and CMV-seronegative. The CDR3 runs from the conserved cysteine through the conserved F or W. D genes are given only for firm matches. Clone sizes are given selectively: once, few, many, or a class where the clone is expanded.

clone size,V gene,D gene,J gene,CDR3 DNA,CDR3 protein
.,TRBV11-3,.,TRBJ2-3,TGTGCCAGCAGCATAATGAGCGGCGTCGAGACAGATACGCAGTATTTT,CASSIMSGVETDTQYF
few,TRBV6-5,.,TRBJ2-5,TGTGCCAGCAGTTTCCCCATAGAGACCCAGTACTTC,CASSFPIETQYF
few,TRBV19,.,TRBJ2-5,TGTGCCAGTGGAGGGTCCTGGTACCAAGAGACCCAGTACTTC,CASGGSWYQETQYF
.,TRBV7-2,TRBD1,TRBJ2-7,TGTGCCAGCAGCTTAGTCCAGGGGGCCTACGAGCAGTACTTC,CASSLVQGAYEQYF
.,TRBV28,.,TRBJ2-7,TGTGCCAGCAGTCCAGCAGGGACTTCAGGCTACGAGCAGTACTTC,CASSPAGTSGYEQYF
.,TRBV7-3,TRBD1,TRBJ2-7,TGTGCCAGCAGCTTTAATGCGAGACAGGGGGCTGGCGAGCAGTACTTC,CASSFNARQGAGEQYF
.,TRBV5-1,TRBD1,TRBJ1-2,TGCGCCAGCAGTCCGAGGACAGGGGACTATGGCTACACCTTC,CASSPRTGDYGYTF
.,TRBV27,TRBD1,TRBJ2-1,TGTGCCAGCAGTTTCCCGGGACAGCTCAATGAGCAGTTCTTC,CASSFPGQLNEQFF
.,TRBV9,.,TRBJ1-2,TGTGCCAGCAGCGTACAGGGATCCTATGGCTACACCTTC,CASSVQGSYGYTF
few,TRBV30,TRBD1,TRBJ1-1,TGTGCCTGTCAGGGGGCGGCTGAAGCTTTCTTT,CACQGAAEAFF
few,TRBV11-3,.,TRBJ1-1,TGTGCCAGCAGCCTCGGGGGGAACACTGAAGCTTTCTTT,CASSLGGNTEAFF
.,TRBV18,TRBD2,TRBJ2-1,TGTGCCAGCTCACCAGGGGCTAGCGGAAACAATGAGCAGTTCTTC,CASSPGASGNNEQFF
.,TRBV30,.,TRBJ1-3,TGTGCCTGGGGTCGCGTGGGAAACACCATATATTTT,CAWGRVGNTIYF
.,TRBV30,.,TRBJ1-3,TGTGCCTGGAGAGCTACAGAAAGGGGAAACACCATATATTTT,CAWRATERGNTIYF
few,TRBV27,TRBD2,TRBJ2-7,TGTGCCTCCCAACGGAGGGCTAGCGGGAGGACTTTCTCCTACGAGCAGTACTTC,CASQRRASGRTFSYEQYF
.,TRBV2,TRBD2,TRBJ2-5,TGTGCCAGCAGTGATTGGCAGCGGGGGGCCGGGACCCAGTACTTC,CASSDWQRGAGTQYF
once,TRBV5-5,TRBD1,TRBJ2-7,TGTGCCAGCAGCTCGTCCCCGAGACAGGGAAGGGTCAAGCAGTACTTC,CASSSSPRQGRVKQYF
.,TRBV7-9,TRBD2,TRBJ2-1,TGTGCCAGCAGGTACGGGAGGGCCTACAATGAGCAGTTCTTC,CASRYGRAYNEQFF
.,TRBV11-1,.,TRBJ1-1,TGTGCCAGCAGCTTACCGGGCACTGAAGCTTTCTTT,CASSLPGTEAFF
.,TRBV6-6,.,TRBJ2-7,TGTGCCAGCAGTTACTCTGGGGGCAGGGTGGCCGAGCAGTACTTC,CASSYSGGRVAEQYF
.,TRBV2,TRBD1,TRBJ1-1,TGTGCCAGCCGGGGGACAGGCGTTTTCACTGAAGCTTTCTTT,CASRGTGVFTEAFF
few,TRBV7-2,.,TRBJ2-1,TGTGCCAGCAGACGGACAGTTCCGGGGAGCTCCTACAATGAGCAGTTCTTC,CASRRTVPGSSYNEQFF
.,TRBV19,.,TRBJ1-1,TGTGCCAGTAGTACAGATACAGAGACTGAAGCTTTCTTT,CASSTDTETEAFF
.,TRBV7-3,TRBD2,TRBJ2-2,TGTGCCAGCAGCTTAACCGGGACTAGAGCCGGGGAGCTGTTTTTT,CASSLTGTRAGELFF
.,TRBV5-1,TRBD1,TRBJ2-1,TGCGCCAGCAGCTTCCGGACAGGGGCGACAGGTGAGCAGTTCTTC,CASSFRTGATGEQFF
few,TRBV7-2,TRBD2,TRBJ2-3,TGTGCCAGCAGCAAGGGACTAGCGGGACGATCCACAGATACGCAGTATTTT,CASSKGLAGRSTDTQYF
.,TRBV19,TRBD2,TRBJ2-1,TGTGCCAGTAGTATATTACCTAGCGGGGTTTACAATGAGCAGTTCTTC,CASSILPSGVYNEQFF
.,TRBV2,.,TRBJ2-7,TGTGCCAGCAGTGTAGGGGGGGCCGAGCAGTACTTC,CASSVGGAEQYF